This T cell receptor beta chain was found in a study of tissue T cells after allogeneic stem cell transplantation. Time point reported: mouse harvest day 7 after allogeneic transplant. Each mouse received 10^7 T-cell-depleted marrow cells plus 10^6 splenic CD5+ T cells by tail vein. The germline V gene has CDR1 NSQYPW and CDR2 LRSPGD (reference sequence). This CDR3 has 14 residues. The J segment lost 2 bases and the V segment lost 5 bases, leaving 2 bases of the junction unmatched. The assay was immunoSEQ multiplex PCR, and TCRdb's table has in-frame clones only and misses some. The sample records 4,000 or so clones, approximately 50% being singletons. With respect to this clone: Gene names and germline match the mouse. Read coverage stops 1 residue before the CDR3 terminus; the germline J gene supplies the remainder.

This chain links TRBV1 with TRBJ2-2; 7 bases agree with TRBD1. This sequence originates from a female BALB/c mouse given C57BL/6 T cells with graft-versus-host disease after an allogeneic hematopoietic cell transplant. The sample taken for sequencing was gut tissue. CDR3 sequence reads: CTCSPGQNTGQLYF. The CDR3 bases that were read are TGCACCTGCAGTCCGGGACAGAACACCGGGCAGCTCTAC.